A single sample is the source of the 19 T cell receptor beta chains below, sequenced in a study of CD8 T cells in Susac syndrome. Random hexamers served to reverse transcribe roughly 0.5 to 1 ug RNA. TCRdb re-called the immunoSEQ multiplex PCR reads with MiXCR, one entry per CDR3 protein. The table records about 160,000 distinct CDR3 sequences, just over 90% of them present only once. The sequenced material came from CD4+ T cells from PBMCs. These receptors all come from a human donor in good health.

This chain joins TRBV20-1 and TRBJ1-1, with D possibly matching TRBD1 (6 bases). The CDR3 is 12 amino acids. V lost 7 bases to trimming and J lost 5 bases, with 14 bases between them. The germline V gene has CDR1 DFQATT and CDR2 SNEGSKA (reference sequence). This CDR3 reads CSVRTGTTEAFF. In DNA, the CDR3 is TGCAGTGTCCGAACGGGGACAACTGAAGCTTTCTTT.

The chain has TRBV7-9 and TRBJ2-7; 7 positions match TRBD2. The V gene's germline CDR1 is SEHNR and CDR2 FQNEAQ (reference sequence). The CDR3 has 15 amino acids. The V gene end was trimmed by 0 bases and the J gene end by 5 bases; junction bases not matched to a gene: 7. This CDR3 reads CASSLASGVRHEQYF. The CDR3 region has the DNA TGTGCCAGCAGCTTAGCGAGCGGGGTACGCCACGAGCAGTACTTC.

This chain uses TRBV12-3 or TRBV12-4 with TRBJ1-6; 7 bases are a match to TRBD1. With 3 bases clipped from V and 2 bases from J, the junction kept 4 bases outside the gene matches. CDR3 length equals 16 residues. CDR3 in DNA: TGTGCCAGCAGTTTCGACAGGGTCCCCTATAATTCACCCCTCCACTTT. This encodes CASSFDRVPYNSPLHF.

This clonotype was seen just once. Written as DNA, the CDR3 is TGTGCCAGCAGAGACAGGGGTAACGAGCAGTACTTC. Its protein product is CASRDRGNEQYF. The gene calls are TRBV2 and TRBJ2-7; TRBD1 matches at 8 bases. The J segment lost 5 bases and the V segment lost 6 bases, leaving 3 bases of the junction unmatched. CDR1 SNHLY and CDR2 FYNNEI come from the germline V gene. CDR3 size: 12 residues.

This chain links TRBV5-4 with TRBJ2-2; 10 bases line up with TRBD1. The CDR3 is 16 amino acids. Germline-derived CDR1 and CDR2 are SGHNT and YYREEE (reference sequence). Losses at the gene ends were 2 bases for V and 6 bases for J; bases not matched to a gene: 7. The CDR3 DNA sequence: TGTGCCAGCAGCTTTTCCGGGACAGGGGCGGCCGGGGAGCTGTTTTTT. It specifies CASSFSGTGAAGELFF. Based on the CDR3 plus reference TRBV5-4 and TRBJ2-2, the full variable domain is ETGVTQSPTHLIKTRGQQVTLRCSSQSGHNTVSWYQQALGQGPQFIFQYYREEENGRGNFPPRFSGLQFPNYSSELNVNALELDDSALYLCASSFSGTGAAGELFFGEGSRLTVL.

V gene TRBV3-1 combines with J gene TRBJ2-7; D gene unclear. This CDR3 is 14 amino acids long. Germline V lookup: CDR1 LGHDT, CDR2 YNNKEL (reference sequence). V was clipped by 0 bases and J by 5 bases, with 11 bases between them. The CDR3 DNA reads as TGTGCCAGCAGCCAAGAAGACGTCAGGAACGAGCAGTACTTC. Amino acids: CASSQEDVRNEQYF.

This sequence joins TRBV6-2 or TRBV6-3 and TRBJ2-6; 9 bases are shared with TRBD1. V lost 5 bases and J lost 1; bases outside the gene matches: 12. CDR3 length: 19 amino acids. CDR1 and CDR2 from the germline V gene are MNHEY and SVGEGT. The CDR3 loop reads CASSVPPGQGLSGANVLTF. CDR3 DNA: TGTGCCAGCAGTGTGCCCCCGGGACAGGGACTGTCTGGGGCCAACGTCCTGACTTTC.

The chain recombines TRBV5-1 with TRBJ2-3; 8 nucleotides align to TRBD1. The CDR3 runs to 15 residues. V lost 4 bases to trimming and J lost 1 base; unmatched junction nucleotides: 5. Germline lookup yields CDR1 SGHRS and CDR2 YFSETQ. CDR3 DNA sequence: TGCGCCAGCAGCACCCAGACAGGGGGCACAGATACGCAGTATTTT. Its translation: CASSTQTGGTDTQYF.

The chain has TRBV12-3 or TRBV12-4 and TRBJ2-5; the D gene is possibly TRBD2 (6 bases). The CDR3 contains 15 residues. V dropped 5 bases and J dropped 5 bases, with 18 bases sitting between them. The CDR3 loop is CASSPARGGGETQYF. The CDR3 DNA reads TGTGCCAGCAGTCCGGCGCGGGGCGGTGGGGAGACCCAGTACTTC.

For the CDR3, the DNA is TGTGCCAGCAGTTCGGGGACAGGTCCCCAGTACTTC. It yields the protein CASSSGTGPQYF. The rearrangement joins TRBV6-5 to TRBJ2-4; TRBD1 aligns across 8 bases. The CDR3 consists of 12 residues. Germline V gene sequence: CDR1 MNHEY, CDR2 SVGAGI. Germline trimming cut 4 bases from V and 13 bases from J; bases unmatched to any gene: 6.

The rearrangement uses TRBV7-2 and TRBJ1-2; D perhaps matches TRBD1 (6 bases). Germline V gives CDR1 SGHTA, CDR2 FQGNSA. The CDR3 is 12 amino acids. V was pared by 5 bases and J by 6 bases, with 10 bases between. The CDR3, as DNA: TGTGCCAGCAGCACAGGGTTTGATGGCTACACCTTC. Protein: CASSTGFDGYTF.

This chain links TRBV5-1 with TRBJ2-1; weak D call: TRBD1 (5 bases). Germline CDR1 SGHRS, CDR2 YFSETQ. V lost 5 bases to trimming and J lost 8 bases, with 11 bases between them. The CDR3 has 12 amino acids. This chain's CDR3 is CASRDRPHEQFF. The DNA for the CDR3 is TGCGCCAGCAGAGACAGACCCCATGAGCAGTTCTTC.

The chain employs TRBV3-1 and TRBJ2-3; D perhaps matches TRBD2 (7 bases). V lost 4 bases to trimming and J lost 0 bases, with 23 bases between them. CDR1 is LGHDT, CDR2 YNNKEL, per germline (reference sequence). The CDR3 has 19 residues. CDR3: CASSLLGPIGGPSTDTQYF. The CDR3 DNA follows: TGTGCCAGCAGCCTACTTGGACCTATCGGGGGGCCTAGCACAGATACGCAGTATTTT.

The rearrangement links TRBV19 to TRBJ1-5; TRBD1 is a possible D gene (6 bases). V gave up 2 bases and J gave up 2 bases, with 13 bases separating them. There are 16 residues in the CDR3. CDR1 LNHDA and CDR2 SQIVND come from the germline V gene (reference sequence). The CDR3 coding sequence is TGTGCCAGTAGTATACGAGGGGGTTTAGGCAATCAGCCCCAGCATTTT. It encodes CASSIRGGLGNQPQHF.

The rearrangement uses TRBV2 and TRBJ2-1; 9 nucleotides match TRBD2. Trimming took 8 bases from V and 7 from J; bases not matched to a gene: 12. The CDR3 extends over 15 amino acids. Germline V gives CDR1 SNHLY, CDR2 FYNNEI. The CDR3 coding sequence is TGTGCCAGCCACCCAGGGCTAGCGGGGATGAATGAGCAGTTCTTC. This encodes CASHPGLAGMNEQFF.

The chain is built from TRBV13 and TRBJ2-7; possibly TRBD1 or TRBD2 for D (5 bases each). CDR3 length: 14 amino acids. Germline CDR1 reads PRHDT; CDR2 reads FYEKMQ (reference sequence). The V end was cut by 0 bases, the J end by 6 bases, with 12 bases between. The CDR3 spells CASSLGGARLEQYF. CDR3 nucleotide sequence: TGTGCCAGCAGCTTAGGCGGGGCCCGGCTCGAGCAGTACTTC.

This chain joins TRBV29-1 and TRBJ1-1; D possibly corresponds to TRBD1 (6 bases). The CDR3 is 14 residues long. Per germline, CDR1 SQVTM and CDR2 ANQGSEA. V shed 6 bases and J shed 0 bases, with 14 bases lying between them. This CDR3 reads CSVATGQLNTEAFF. CDR3 DNA: TGCAGCGTCGCCACGGGACAATTGAACACTGAAGCTTTCTTT.

The chain joins TRBV3-1 to TRBJ2-5; D is unclear. V was pared by 3 bases and J by 5 bases, with 7 bases between. Germline CDR1 is LGHDT and CDR2 is YNNKEL (reference sequence). The CDR3 is 12 amino acids. CDR3 loop: CASSQVLETQYF. The CDR3, as DNA: TGTGCCAGCAGCCAGGTGTTGGAGACCCAGTACTTC.

The CDR3 sequence: CASSPPGGAKDTQYF. The DNA of the CDR3 is TGTGCCAGCAGCCCCCCAGGGGGGGCCAAAGATACGCAGTATTTT. This rearrangement joins TRBV7-9 to TRBJ2-3; TRBD1 or TRBD2 may be the D gene (7 bases each). With 5 bases removed from V and 5 bases from J, the gap between germline ends came to 17 bases. This CDR3 region has 15 residues. The germline V gene encodes CDR1 SEHNR and CDR2 FQNEAQ (reference sequence).